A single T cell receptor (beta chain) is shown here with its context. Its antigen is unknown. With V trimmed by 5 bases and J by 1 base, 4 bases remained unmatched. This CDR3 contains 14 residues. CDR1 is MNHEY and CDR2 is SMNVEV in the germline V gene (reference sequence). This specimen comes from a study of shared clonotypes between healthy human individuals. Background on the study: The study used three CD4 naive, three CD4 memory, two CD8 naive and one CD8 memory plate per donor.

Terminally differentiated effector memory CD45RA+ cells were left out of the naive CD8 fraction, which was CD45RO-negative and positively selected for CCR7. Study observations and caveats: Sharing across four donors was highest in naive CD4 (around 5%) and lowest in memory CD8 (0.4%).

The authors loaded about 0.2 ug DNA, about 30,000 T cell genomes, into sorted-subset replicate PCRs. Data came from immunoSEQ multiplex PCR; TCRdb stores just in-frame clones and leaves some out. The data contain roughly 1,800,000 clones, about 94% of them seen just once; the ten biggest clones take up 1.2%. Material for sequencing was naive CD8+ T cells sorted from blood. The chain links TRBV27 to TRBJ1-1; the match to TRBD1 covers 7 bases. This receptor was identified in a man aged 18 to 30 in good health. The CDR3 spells CASSPRQGNTEAFF. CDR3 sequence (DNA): TGTGCCAGCAGTCCACGACAGGGGAACACTGAAGCTTTCTTT.